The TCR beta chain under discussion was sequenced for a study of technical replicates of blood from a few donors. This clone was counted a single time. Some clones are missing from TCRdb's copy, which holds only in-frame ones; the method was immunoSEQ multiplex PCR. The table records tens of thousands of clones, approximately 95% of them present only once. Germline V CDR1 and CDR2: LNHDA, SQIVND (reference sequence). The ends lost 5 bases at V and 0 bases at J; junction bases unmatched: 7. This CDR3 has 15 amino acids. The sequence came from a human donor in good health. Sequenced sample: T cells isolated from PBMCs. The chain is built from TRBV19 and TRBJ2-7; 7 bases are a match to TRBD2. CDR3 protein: CASSSLAGYSYEQYF. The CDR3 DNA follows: TGTGCCAGTAGTTCCTTAGCGGGCTACTCCTACGAGCAGTACTTC.